The clone carrying this T cell receptor (beta chain) came up many times. As part of library construction, unique molecular identifiers were attached to individual cDNA molecules. A single record per CDR3 protein comes from TCRdb applying MiXCR to the 5' RACE reads. The top ten hold approximately 6.9% of the sample, which has more than 45,000 distinct CDR3 sequences, about 6% seen once. The sample is drawn from a study of early T cells in non-severe SARS-CoV-2 infection. Study-level information: Sequencing used unsorted whole-blood bulk RNA, so chains lack pairing.

The germline V gene has CDR1 LGHDT and CDR2 YNNKEL (reference sequence). The CDR3 sequence is 14 residues long. Trimming stripped 2 bases from V and 2 bases from J, with 9 bases between. This receptor was obtained from an adult who was a healthcare worker with PCR-confirmed SARS-CoV-2 infection or an uninfected control (not recorded which). The gene calls are TRBV3-1 and TRBJ1-2, with D perhaps TRBD1 (6 bases). Material: whole blood, obtained at baseline. DNA for the CDR3: TGTGCCAGCAGCCAACAGGGGAGGAACTATGGCTACACCTTC. This encodes CASSQQGRNYGYTF.